Sequencing of this T cell receptor beta chain was carried out in a study of beta chain features in type 1 diabetes. Whole-study findings and limits: A closer apparent resemblance between naive, central memory and Treg TCRB repertoires was seen in patients than in healthy donors.

Details on this clone: Antigen: not known.

Isolated RNA was reverse transcribed in full, so expressed TCRB transcripts were sequenced. Assay: immunoSEQ multiplex PCR; the TCRdb copy retains only in-frame clones and omits some. The sample yields 400,000 to 550,000 clones, 11% seen once. The CDR3 runs to 14 residues. With V trimmed by 7 bases and J by 5 bases, 5 bases remained unmatched. Looked up from germline, CDR1 is MNHEY and CDR2 is SVGAGI. Researchers reported sorting CD4+ naive, central memory, regulatory and stem cell-like memory cells via CD45RO/CCR7/CD25/CD127/CD95/CD27. The J gene is TRBJ1-6, the V gene TRBV6-5; 7 bases match TRBD1. This sequence originates from a woman aged 18-35 years in good health. The sequencing input was naive CD4+ T cells from blood. This CDR3 reads CASNNRGDNSPLHF. The CDR3 DNA is TGTGCCAGCAACAACAGGGGTGATAATTCACCCCTCCACTTT.